The sequence of this TCR beta chain was determined in a study of T cell repertoires in cytomegalovirus infection. About the study: It can be stated that public TCR beta signatures indicated CMV infection as well as a matching HLA type. Findings and caveats of the study: Cumulated frequencies of public TCR beta families served to identify carriers of CMV plus the relevant HLA.

A note on this clonotype: What it binds is unknown.

V dropped 6 bases and J dropped 3 bases, with 15 bases sitting between them. The CDR3 has 14 residues. The germline gives CDR1 MNHEY, CDR2 SVGAGI. Via MiXCR, TCRdb re-called the reads, giving one row per CDR3 protein. The sample has 300,000 to 400,000 distinct CDR3 sequences, 29% seen once. This specimen consisted of cultured PBMCs, obtained from culture after CMV antigen stimulation. The genes are TRBV6-5 and TRBJ2-7; tentatively, D is TRBD2 (6 bases). The clonotype was recovered from a human donor in good health (CMV status not recorded). Some clones in this sample may be carry-over from other donors' samples. This CDR3 reads CASSRAGPNYEQYF. The CDR3 bases are TGTGCCAGCAGCCGCGCGGGACCGAACTACGAGCAGTACTTC.